The present T cell receptor (beta chain) was sequenced within a study of blood T cell repertoires in COVID-19. Study-level information: Sites in the United States, Italy and Spain provided acute and convalescent COVID-19 samples.

V dropped 3 bases and J dropped 1 base, with 12 bases sitting between them. Germline V gene lookup returns CDR1 PRHDT and CDR2 FYEKMQ (reference sequence). The CDR3 spans 15 residues. Profiled with immunoSEQ multiplex PCR; TCRdb holds only in-frame clones, not every one. This sample carries roughly 410,000 clones, more than 70% of them seen once, and the ten largest clones take roughly 1.2%. Sequencing input: peripheral blood. This TCR was recovered from a man between 40 and 49 years old with acute or convalescent COVID-19. J is TRBJ2-5 and V is TRBV13; D may be TRBD2 (6 bases). CDR3 DNA: TGTGCCAGCAGCTTTTCGGGAGACTTCCAAGAGACCCAGTACTTC. It is translated as CASSFSGDFQETQYF.